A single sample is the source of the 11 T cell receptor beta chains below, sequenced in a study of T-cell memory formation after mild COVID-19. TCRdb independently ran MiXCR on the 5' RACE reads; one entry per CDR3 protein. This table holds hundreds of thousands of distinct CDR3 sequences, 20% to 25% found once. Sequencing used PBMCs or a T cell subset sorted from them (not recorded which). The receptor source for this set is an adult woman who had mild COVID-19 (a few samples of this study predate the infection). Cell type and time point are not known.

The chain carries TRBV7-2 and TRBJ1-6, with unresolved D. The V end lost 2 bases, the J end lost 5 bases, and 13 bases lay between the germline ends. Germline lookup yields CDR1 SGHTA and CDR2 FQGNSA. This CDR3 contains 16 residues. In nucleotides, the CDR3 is TGTGCCAGCAGCTTATCCCGGGTTGGTCATAATTCACCCCTCCACTTT. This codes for CASSLSRVGHNSPLHF.

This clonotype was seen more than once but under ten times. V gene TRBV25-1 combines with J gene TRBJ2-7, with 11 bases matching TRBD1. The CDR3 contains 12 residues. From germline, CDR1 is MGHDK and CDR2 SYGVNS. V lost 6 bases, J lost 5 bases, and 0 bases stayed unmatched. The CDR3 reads CASRDRGHEQYF. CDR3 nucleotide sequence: TGTGCCAGCAGGGACAGGGGGCACGAGCAGTACTTC.

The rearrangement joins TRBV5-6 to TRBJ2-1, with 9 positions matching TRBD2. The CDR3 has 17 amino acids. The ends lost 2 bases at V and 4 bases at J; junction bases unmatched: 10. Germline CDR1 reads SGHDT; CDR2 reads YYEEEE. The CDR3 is CASSFWRGGWAYNEQFF. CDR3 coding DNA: TGTGCCAGCAGCTTTTGGCGGGGGGGCTGGGCATACAATGAGCAGTTCTTC.

The CDR3 DNA is TGCGCCAGTCAGACTGGGGACTACTACGAGCAGTACTTC. Translated: CASQTGDYYEQYF. The chain uses TRBV5-1 and TRBJ2-7; 7 bases align to TRBD2. V shed 8 bases, J shed 3 bases, and the junction held 8 bases outside the gene matches. The CDR3 is 13 residues long. Per germline, CDR1 SGHRS and CDR2 YFSETQ. The full variable domain, in which reference TRBV5-1 and TRBJ2-7 provide the parts outside the CDR3, is KAGVTQTPRYLIKTRGQQVTLSCSPISGHRSVSWYQQTPGQGLQFLFEYFSETQRNKGNFPGRFSGRQFSNSRSEMNVSTLELGDSALYLCASQTGDYYEQYFGPGTRLTVT.

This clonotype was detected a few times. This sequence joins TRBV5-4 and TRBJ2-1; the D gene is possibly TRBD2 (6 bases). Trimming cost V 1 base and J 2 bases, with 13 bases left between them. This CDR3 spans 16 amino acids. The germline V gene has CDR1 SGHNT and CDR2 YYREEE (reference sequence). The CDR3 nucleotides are TGTGCCAGCAGCTTGTCGGGAGCTCCCCCCTACAATGAGCAGTTCTTC. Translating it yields CASSLSGAPPYNEQFF. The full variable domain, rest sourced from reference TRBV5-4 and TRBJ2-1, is ETGVTQSPTHLIKTRGQQVTLRCSSQSGHNTVSWYQQALGQGPQFIFQYYREEENGRGNFPPRFSGLQFPNYSSELNVNALELDDSALYLCASSLSGAPPYNEQFFGPGTRLTVL.

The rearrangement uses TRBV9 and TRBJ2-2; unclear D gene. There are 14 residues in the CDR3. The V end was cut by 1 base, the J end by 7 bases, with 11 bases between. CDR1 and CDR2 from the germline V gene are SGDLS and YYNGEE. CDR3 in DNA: TGTGCCAGCAGCGTATTTGGTTCCGGCGGGGAGCTGTTTTTT. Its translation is CASSVFGSGGELFF.

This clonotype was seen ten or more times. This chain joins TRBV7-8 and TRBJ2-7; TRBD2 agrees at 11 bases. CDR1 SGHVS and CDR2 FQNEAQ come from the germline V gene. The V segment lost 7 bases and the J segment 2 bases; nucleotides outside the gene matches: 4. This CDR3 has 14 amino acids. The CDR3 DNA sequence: TGTGCCAGCACCAGGACTAGCGGGCCCTACGAGCAGTACTTC. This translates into CASTRTSGPYEQYF. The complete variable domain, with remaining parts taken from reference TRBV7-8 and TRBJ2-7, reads GAGVSQSPRYKVAKRGQDVALRCDPISGHVSLFWYQQALGQGPEFLTYFQNEAQLDKSGLPSDRFFAERPEGSVSTLKIQRTQQEDSAVYLCASTRTSGPYEQYFGPGTRLTVT.

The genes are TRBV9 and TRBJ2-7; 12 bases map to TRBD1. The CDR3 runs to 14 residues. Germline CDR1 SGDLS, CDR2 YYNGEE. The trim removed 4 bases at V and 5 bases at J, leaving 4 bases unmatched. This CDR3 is CASSNRDRGHEQYF. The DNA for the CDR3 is TGTGCCAGCAGCAACCGGGACAGGGGGCACGAGCAGTACTTC.

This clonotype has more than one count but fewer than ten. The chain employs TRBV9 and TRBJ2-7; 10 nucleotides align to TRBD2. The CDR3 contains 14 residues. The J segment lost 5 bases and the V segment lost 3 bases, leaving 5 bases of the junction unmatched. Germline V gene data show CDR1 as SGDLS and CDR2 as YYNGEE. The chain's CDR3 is CASSAGLAIHEQYF. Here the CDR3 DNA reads TGTGCCAGCAGCGCGGGACTAGCGATCCACGAGCAGTACTTC.

The CDR3 spells CASSLWANTGELFF. The CDR3 bases are TGCGCCAGCAGCTTGTGGGCGAACACCGGGGAGCTGTTTTTT. The chain is built from TRBV5-1 and TRBJ2-2, with unresolved D. Trimming took off 1 base at V and 0 bases at J, with 4 bases between the two ends. Germline assignment: CDR1 SGHRS and CDR2 YFSETQ. This CDR3 has 14 residues.

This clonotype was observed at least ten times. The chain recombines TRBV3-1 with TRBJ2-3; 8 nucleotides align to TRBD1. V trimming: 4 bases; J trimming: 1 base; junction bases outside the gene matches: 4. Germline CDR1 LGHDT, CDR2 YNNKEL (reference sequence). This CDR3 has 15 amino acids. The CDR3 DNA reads TGTGCCAGCAGCCCGACAGGGGTTGGCACAGATACGCAGTATTTT. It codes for CASSPTGVGTDTQYF.